This T cell receptor (beta chain) was obtained from a study of blood T cell repertoires in COVID-19. On the study more broadly: The origin of the acute and convalescent COVID-19 samples was the United States, Italy and Spain. Sample material is recorded as cDNA or gDNA derived from T cells, B-cell-depleted T cells, or PBMCs.

Method: immunoSEQ multiplex PCR; TCRdb's copy keeps in-frame clones and lacks some. The sample has 200,000 to 250,000 clones, around nine tenths seen once; the top ten hold more than 10%. CDR1 MNHEY and CDR2 SVGAGI come from the germline V gene. The CDR3 covers 15 residues. V was trimmed by 0 bases and J by 4 bases, leaving 12 bases between them. The genes are TRBV6-5 and TRBJ1-1; D call uncertain. The receptor was derived from a woman aged 18-35 years who had recovered from COVID-19. Material for sequencing was peripheral blood. The CDR3 DNA sequence: TGTGCCAGCAGTTACTCGAATCGGGGATTCACTGAAGCTTTCTTT. Its translation: CASSYSNRGFTEAFF.